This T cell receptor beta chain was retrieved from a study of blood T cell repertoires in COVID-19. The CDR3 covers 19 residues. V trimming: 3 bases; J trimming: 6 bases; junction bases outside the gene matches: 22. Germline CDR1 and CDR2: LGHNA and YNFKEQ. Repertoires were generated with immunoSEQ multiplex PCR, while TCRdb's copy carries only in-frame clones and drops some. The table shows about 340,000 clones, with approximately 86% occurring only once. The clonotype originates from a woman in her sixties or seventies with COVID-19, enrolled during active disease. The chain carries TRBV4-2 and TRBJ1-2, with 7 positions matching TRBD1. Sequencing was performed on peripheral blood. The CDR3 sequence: CASSQIGWGTGENWDGYTF. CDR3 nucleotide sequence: TGTGCCAGCAGCCAGATCGGGTGGGGAACAGGGGAAAACTGGGATGGCTACACCTTC.